These T cell receptor beta chains were read from a single sample in a study of blood T cell repertoires in COVID-19. Clones were sequenced by immunoSEQ multiplex PCR, and TCRdb holds only the in-frame ones, with some missing. The sample consists of a few hundred thousand clones, 84% of them appearing once. Sequenced input: peripheral blood. These receptors all come from a man aged 45 to 65 with active or convalescent COVID-19. Each CDR3 is given with its conserved first and last residue. A D gene is named only where the DNA matches it firmly. A row's size may be missing; if present it is once, few, many or a size class.

V gene: TRBV4-1; J gene: TRBJ2-5; D gene: NA; clone size: NA; CDR3 DNA: TGCGCCAGCAGTCGGACTGGGCCGGGGACCCAGTACTTC; CDR3 protein: CASSRTGPGTQYF
V gene: TRBV10-3; J gene: TRBJ2-3; D gene: TRBD2; clone size: NA; CDR3 DNA: TGTGCCATCAGTGAGGTCGGACTAGCGGGAGATGCGGATACGCAGTATTTT; CDR3 protein: CAISEVGLAGDADTQYF
V gene: TRBV5-4; J gene: TRBJ1-2; D gene: NA; clone size: NA; CDR3 DNA: TGTGCCAGCAGCTTGCCGGGGGTTGACGGCTACACCTTC; CDR3 protein: CASSLPGVDGYTF
V gene: TRBV28; J gene: TRBJ2-7; D gene: TRBD1; clone size: NA; CDR3 DNA: TGTGCCAGCAGGCGTCCCGGGACAGCAGCCTACGAGCAGTACTTC; CDR3 protein: CASRRPGTAAYEQYF
V gene: TRBV1; J gene: TRBJ2-4; D gene: NA; clone size: NA; CDR3 DNA: TGCACCAGCAGCCAACCAGGGGGGAGCAAAAACATTCAGTACTTC; CDR3 protein: CTSSQPGGSKNIQYF
V gene: TRBV5-1; J gene: TRBJ1-4; D gene: NA; clone size: NA; CDR3 DNA: TGCGCCAGCAGCTTGACGGGACTTAATGAAAAACTGTTTTTT; CDR3 protein: CASSLTGLNEKLFF
V gene: TRBV6-5; J gene: TRBJ1-2; D gene: NA; clone size: once; CDR3 DNA: TGTGCCAGCAGTACCCTACAGGGAAGCTATGGCTACACCTTC; CDR3 protein: CASSTLQGSYGYTF
V gene: TRBV4-1; J gene: TRBJ2-7; D gene: TRBD1; clone size: NA; CDR3 DNA: TGCGCCAGCAGACCGACAGGGGGCCCCTACGAGCAGTACTTC; CDR3 protein: CASRPTGGPYEQYF
V gene: TRBV5-5; J gene: TRBJ2-3; D gene: TRBD1; clone size: NA; CDR3 DNA: TGTGCCAGCAGCGTTGAGGGACAGGGGGCCGCAGATACGCAGTATTTT; CDR3 protein: CASSVEGQGAADTQYF
V gene: TRBV18; J gene: TRBJ1-2; D gene: TRBD1; clone size: NA; CDR3 DNA: TGTGCCAGCTCCCCAGGGGGGAACTCAGGAGGCTACACCTTC; CDR3 protein: CASSPGGNSGGYTF
V gene: TRBV29-1; J gene: TRBJ1-6; D gene: NA; clone size: NA; CDR3 DNA: TGCAGCGCCTCAGATGTGGACACTGGCAATTCACCCCTCCACTTT; CDR3 protein: CSASDVDTGNSPLHF
V gene: TRBV7-2; J gene: TRBJ1-1; D gene: NA; clone size: NA; CDR3 DNA: TGTGCCAGCAGACCGGGTCGGAACACTGAAGCTTTCTTT; CDR3 protein: CASRPGRNTEAFF
V gene: TRBV7-6; J gene: TRBJ2-1; D gene: TRBD2; clone size: NA; CDR3 DNA: TGTGCCAGCAGCATGGGACTAGCGGAGGGGGAGCAGTTCTTC; CDR3 protein: CASSMGLAEGEQFF
V gene: TRBV28; J gene: TRBJ2-7; D gene: NA; clone size: few; CDR3 DNA: TGTGCCAGCATCGGCCTGGACAGATACGAGCAGTACTTC; CDR3 protein: CASIGLDRYEQYF
V gene: TRBV6-2/TRBV6-3; J gene: TRBJ2-5; D gene: TRBD1; clone size: NA; CDR3 DNA: TGTGCCAGCAGCCCTACTCTTGCAGGGGGCCGTGAGACCCAGTACTTC; CDR3 protein: CASSPTLAGGRETQYF
V gene: TRBV6-2/TRBV6-3; J gene: TRBJ1-2; D gene: NA; clone size: NA; CDR3 DNA: TGTGCCAGCAGTCTACAGGGAAACTATGGCTACACCTTC; CDR3 protein: CASSLQGNYGYTF
V gene: TRBV2; J gene: TRBJ1-2; D gene: TRBD1; clone size: many; CDR3 DNA: TGTGCCAGCAGTCTACAGGGGGCGAGGTATGGCTACACCTTC; CDR3 protein: CASSLQGARYGYTF
V gene: TRBV2; J gene: TRBJ1-1; D gene: NA; clone size: many; CDR3 DNA: TGTGCCAGCAGTCGCGGACGCTTGGGGCTGAACACTGAAGCTTTCTTT; CDR3 protein: CASSRGRLGLNTEAFF
V gene: TRBV19; J gene: TRBJ1-1; D gene: TRBD1; clone size: NA; CDR3 DNA: TGTGCCAGTAGTACACTAGACAGGGGTACCGAAGCTTTCTTT; CDR3 protein: CASSTLDRGTEAFF
V gene: TRBV15; J gene: TRBJ1-2; D gene: NA; clone size: NA; CDR3 DNA: TGTGCCACCAGCAGACCCCCGCTTGGGGACATTAACTATGGCTACACCTTC; CDR3 protein: CATSRPPLGDINYGYTF
V gene: TRBV9; J gene: TRBJ1-2; D gene: NA; clone size: NA; CDR3 DNA: TGTGCCAGCAGCGTCCAGGGTCTCAACTATGGCTACACCTTC; CDR3 protein: CASSVQGLNYGYTF
V gene: TRBV5-6; J gene: TRBJ2-5; D gene: NA; clone size: NA; CDR3 DNA: TGTGCCAGCAGCGAACGGTACCAAGAGACCCAGTACTTC; CDR3 protein: CASSERYQETQYF
V gene: TRBV18; J gene: TRBJ2-3; D gene: TRBD2; clone size: NA; CDR3 DNA: TGTGCCAGCTCACCACGAGTCTTAGCGGGGGGGCGTTATACGCAGTATTTT; CDR3 protein: CASSPRVLAGGRYTQYF
V gene: TRBV4-1; J gene: TRBJ2-2; D gene: TRBD1; clone size: few; CDR3 DNA: TGCGCCAGCAGCCGTGGGACAGGGGGGTCATCGACCCGGGAGCTGTTTTTT; CDR3 protein: CASSRGTGGSSTRELFF
V gene: TRBV2; J gene: TRBJ1-3; D gene: TRBD1; clone size: NA; CDR3 DNA: TGTGCCAGCAGTTTATGGGACAGCTCTGGAAACACCATATATTTT; CDR3 protein: CASSLWDSSGNTIYF